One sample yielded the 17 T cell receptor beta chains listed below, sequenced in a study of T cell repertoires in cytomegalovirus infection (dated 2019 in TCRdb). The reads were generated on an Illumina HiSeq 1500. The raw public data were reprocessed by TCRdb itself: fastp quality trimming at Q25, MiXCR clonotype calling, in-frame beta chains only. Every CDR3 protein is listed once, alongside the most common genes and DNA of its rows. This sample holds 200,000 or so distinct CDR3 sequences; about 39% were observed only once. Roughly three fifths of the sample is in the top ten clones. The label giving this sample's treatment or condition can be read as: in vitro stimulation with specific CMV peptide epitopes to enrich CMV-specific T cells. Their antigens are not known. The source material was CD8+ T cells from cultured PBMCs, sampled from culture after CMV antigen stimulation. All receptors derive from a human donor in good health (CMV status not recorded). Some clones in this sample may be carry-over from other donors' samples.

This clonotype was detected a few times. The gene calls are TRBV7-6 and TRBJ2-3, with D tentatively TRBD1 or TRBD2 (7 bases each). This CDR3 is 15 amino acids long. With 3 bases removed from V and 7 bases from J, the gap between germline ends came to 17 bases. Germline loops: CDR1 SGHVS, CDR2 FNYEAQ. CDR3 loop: CASSFRGGPINTQYF. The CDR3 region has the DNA TGTGCCAGCAGCTTCAGGGGGGGGCCTATAAATACGCAGTATTTT.

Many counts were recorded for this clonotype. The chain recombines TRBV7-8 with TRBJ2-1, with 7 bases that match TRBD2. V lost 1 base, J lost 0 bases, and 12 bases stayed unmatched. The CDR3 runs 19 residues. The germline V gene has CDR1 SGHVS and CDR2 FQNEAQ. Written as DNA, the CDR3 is TGTGCCAGCAGCTTAGAAGGCCTAGCGGTCCCGAGCTCCTACAATGAGCAGTTCTTC. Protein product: CASSLEGLAVPSSYNEQFF.

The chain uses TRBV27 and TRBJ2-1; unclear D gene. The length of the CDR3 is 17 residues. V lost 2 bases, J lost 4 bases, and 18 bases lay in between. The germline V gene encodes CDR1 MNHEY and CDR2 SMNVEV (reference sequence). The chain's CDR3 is CASSLSSAPLPYNEQFF. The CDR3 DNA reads TGTGCCAGCAGTTTAAGTAGTGCCCCGTTACCTTACAATGAGCAGTTCTTC.

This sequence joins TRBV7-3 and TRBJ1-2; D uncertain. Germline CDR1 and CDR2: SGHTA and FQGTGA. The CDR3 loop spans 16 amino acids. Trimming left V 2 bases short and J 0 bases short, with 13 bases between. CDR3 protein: CASSLPRVRANYGYTF. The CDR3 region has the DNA TGTGCCAGCAGCTTACCAAGGGTCAGAGCTAACTATGGCTACACCTTC.

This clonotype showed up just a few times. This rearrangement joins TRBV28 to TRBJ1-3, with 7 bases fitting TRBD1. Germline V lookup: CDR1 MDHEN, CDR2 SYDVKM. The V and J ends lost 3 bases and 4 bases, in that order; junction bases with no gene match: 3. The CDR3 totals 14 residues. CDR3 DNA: TGTGCCAGCAGTTTTGCAGGGGGAGGAAACACCATATATTTT. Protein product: CASSFAGGGNTIYF.

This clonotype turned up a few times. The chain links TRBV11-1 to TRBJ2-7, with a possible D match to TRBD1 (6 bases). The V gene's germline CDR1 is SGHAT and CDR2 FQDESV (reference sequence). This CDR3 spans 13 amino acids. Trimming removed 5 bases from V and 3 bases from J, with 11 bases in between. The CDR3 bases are TGTGCCAGCAGCCGAGGACAGAGCTACGAGCAGTACTTC. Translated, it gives CASSRGQSYEQYF.

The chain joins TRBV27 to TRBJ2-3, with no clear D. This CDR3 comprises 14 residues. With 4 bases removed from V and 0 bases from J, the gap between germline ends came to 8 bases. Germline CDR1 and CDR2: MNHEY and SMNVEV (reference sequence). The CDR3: CASSYESSTDTQYF. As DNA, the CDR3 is TGTGCCAGCAGTTACGAGTCTAGCACAGATACGCAGTATTTT.

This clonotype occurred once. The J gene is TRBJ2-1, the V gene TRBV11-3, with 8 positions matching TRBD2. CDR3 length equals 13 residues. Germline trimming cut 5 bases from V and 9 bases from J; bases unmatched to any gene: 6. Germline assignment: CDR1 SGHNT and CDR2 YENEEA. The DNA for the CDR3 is TGTGCCAGCAGCCCCAATCGGGGGGGTGAGCAGTTCTTC. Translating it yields CASSPNRGGEQFF.

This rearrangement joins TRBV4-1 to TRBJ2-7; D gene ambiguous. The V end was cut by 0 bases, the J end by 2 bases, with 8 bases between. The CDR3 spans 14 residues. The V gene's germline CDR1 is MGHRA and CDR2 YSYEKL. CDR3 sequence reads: CASSQEERTYEQYF. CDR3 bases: TGCGCCAGCAGCCAAGAGGAGCGTACCTACGAGCAGTACTTC.

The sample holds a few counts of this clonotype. Written as DNA, the CDR3 is TGTGCCAGCAGCCAAATATCCCAAGAGACCCAGTACTTC. This codes for CASSQISQETQYF. The V and J genes are TRBV7-9 and TRBJ2-5; no firm D call. This CDR3 has 13 residues. Germline-derived CDR1 and CDR2 are SEHNR and FQNEAQ (reference sequence). V lost 5 bases, J lost 1 base, and 8 bases lay in between.

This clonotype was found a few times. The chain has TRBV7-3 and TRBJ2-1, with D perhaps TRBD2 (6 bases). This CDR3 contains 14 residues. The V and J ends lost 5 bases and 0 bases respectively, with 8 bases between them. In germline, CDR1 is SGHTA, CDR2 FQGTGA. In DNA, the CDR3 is TGTGCCAGCAGCACCGGGAGCTCCTACAATGAGCAGTTCTTC. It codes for CASSTGSSYNEQFF.

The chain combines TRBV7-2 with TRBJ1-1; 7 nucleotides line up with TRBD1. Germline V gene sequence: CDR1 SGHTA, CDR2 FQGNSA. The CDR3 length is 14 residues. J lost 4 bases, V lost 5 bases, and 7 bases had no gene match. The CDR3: CASSVPYRGTEAFF. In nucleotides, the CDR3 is TGTGCCAGCAGCGTACCCTACAGGGGCACTGAAGCTTTCTTT.

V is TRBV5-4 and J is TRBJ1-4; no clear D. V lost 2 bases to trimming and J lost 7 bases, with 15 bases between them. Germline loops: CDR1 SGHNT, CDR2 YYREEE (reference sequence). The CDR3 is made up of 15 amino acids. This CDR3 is CASSFLDGPGEKLFF. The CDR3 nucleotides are TGTGCCAGCAGCTTTTTAGACGGACCGGGTGAAAAACTGTTTTTT.

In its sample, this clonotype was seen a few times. CDR3 sequence reads: CASSLERGLNTGELFF. The CDR3 nucleotides read TGTGCCAGCAGCTTGGAAAGGGGCTTGAACACCGGGGAGCTGTTTTTT. The chain carries TRBV5-4 and TRBJ2-2; a weak D match, TRBD1 (5 bases). This CDR3 has 16 residues. Deletions cut 0 bases from V and 1 base from J, with 10 bases between. Per the germline V gene, CDR1 is SGHNT and CDR2 is YYREEE (reference sequence). Looking up the rest from reference TRBV5-4 and TRBJ2-2 gives the full variable domain: ETGVTQSPTHLIKTRGQQVTLRCSSQSGHNTVSWYQQALGQGPQFIFQYYREEENGRGNFPPRFSGLQFPNYSSELNVNALELDDSALYLCASSLERGLNTGELFFGEGSRLTVL.

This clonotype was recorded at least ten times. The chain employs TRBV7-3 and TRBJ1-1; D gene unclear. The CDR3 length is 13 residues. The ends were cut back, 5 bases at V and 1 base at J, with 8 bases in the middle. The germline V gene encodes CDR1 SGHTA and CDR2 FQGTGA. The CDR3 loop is CASSASSNTEAFF. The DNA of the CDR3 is TGTGCCAGCAGCGCTAGTTCGAACACTGAAGCTTTCTTT.

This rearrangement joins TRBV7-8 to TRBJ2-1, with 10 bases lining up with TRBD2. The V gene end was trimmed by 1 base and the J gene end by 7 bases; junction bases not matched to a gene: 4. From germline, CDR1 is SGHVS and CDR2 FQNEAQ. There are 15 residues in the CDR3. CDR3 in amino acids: CASSLETSGPNEQFF. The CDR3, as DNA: TGTGCCAGCAGCTTAGAGACTAGCGGGCCTAATGAGCAGTTCTTC.

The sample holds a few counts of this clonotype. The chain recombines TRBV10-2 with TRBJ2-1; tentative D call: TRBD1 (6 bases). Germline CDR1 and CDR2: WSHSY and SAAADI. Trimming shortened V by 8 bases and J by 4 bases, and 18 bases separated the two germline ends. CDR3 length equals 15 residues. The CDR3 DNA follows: TGCGCCAGCGGGGGCCTTAATAAGGGGTACAATGAGCAGTTCTTC. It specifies CASGGLNKGYNEQFF.